This entry features one T cell receptor beta chain sequence. This entry belongs to a study of OX40 agonist ivuxolimab in advanced cancers. Study details: Each patient was given ivuxolimab into a vein every 2 weeks, at 0.01 to 10 mg/kg.

Here immunoSEQ multiplex PCR was the method, and the copy in TCRdb shows in-frame clones only, minus some. The sample consists of around 53,000 clones, around 81% of them appearing once. V shed 5 bases, J shed 1 base, and the junction held 9 bases outside the gene matches. CDR3 length: 16 residues. Germline assignment: CDR1 MGHRA and CDR2 YSYEKL. The sequencing used CD4+ or CD8+ T cells sorted from blood, collected in a trial of the OX40 agonist ivuxolimab. The rearrangement uses TRBV4-1 and TRBJ2-5; TRBD1 matches 8 bases. The source is an adult with an advanced solid tumor such as melanoma, head and neck, liver or kidney cancer. The CDR3 region is CASSRAGTGIQETQYF. In nucleotides, the CDR3 is TGCGCCAGCAGCAGGGCCGGGACAGGTATCCAAGAGACCCAGTACTTC.